The present T cell receptor (beta chain) was sequenced within a study of blood T cell repertoires in COVID-19. Across the whole study: Samples came from the United States, Italy and Spain, spanning acute and convalescent COVID-19.

Data came from immunoSEQ multiplex PCR; TCRdb stores just in-frame clones and leaves some out. The data contain roughly 260,000 clones, approximately 86% of them singletons. Germline CDR1 MNHEY, CDR2 SVGEGT. This CDR3 has 13 amino acids. Trimming cost V 2 bases and J 2 bases; bases outside gene matches: 0. The TCR was taken from a woman between 18 and 29 years old who had recovered from COVID-19. The sample consisted of PBMCs or T cells enriched from blood (not recorded which). The chain uses TRBV6-2 or TRBV6-3 and TRBJ2-7; 7 bases agree with TRBD2. The CDR3 sequence is CASSYAGAYEQYF. CDR3 DNA: TGTGCCAGCAGTTACGCGGGGGCCTACGAGCAGTACTTC.